This record covers a single TCR beta chain. There are many counts of this clone. The antigen this receptor binds is unknown. No much larger clone is present one base from it, and per-base qualities are unavailable. This entry belongs to a study of metastatic and nonmetastatic thyroid tumors (TCRdb year 2020). Concerning the study at large: For patients with malignant and with benign thyroid disease, the researchers compared repertoires between peripheral blood samples and tumor or nodule tissue samples. Points the paper makes about the study in general: TCR beta diversity was reported as significantly higher in malignant tumors than in benign nodules, in both blood and tumor samples.

The library relied on PCR. These reads were obtained on an Illumina HiSeq 4000. The TCR beta-chain CDR3 region of each patient was profiled by high-throughput sequencing. In the original analysis: A classifier to discriminate distant-metastatic papillary thyroid cancer patients was built from CDR3 differences across clinicopathological groups. The Shannon index was used to measure repertoire diversity, and the Morisita-Horn index was used to measure how similar tumor and blood repertoires were. In-frame beta chains were kept once TCRdb had trimmed the public reads at Q25 with fastp and called clones with MiXCR. TCRdb assigned the V and J calls; the authors' analysis was not used. The sample records fewer than 40,000 clones, 20% to 25% of which are singletons. 9.2% of the sample rests with the top ten. None of the patients had been given any treatment before thyroid surgery. Using T-cell receptor beta sequencing, the researchers looked back retrospectively at clinical samples from patients, gathered between the early 2010s and the late 2010s.

CDR1 and CDR2 are read off the germline V gene as SGHDT and YYEEEE. Counted from cysteine to phenylalanine, this CDR3 has 15 amino acids. Left in the record is the CDR3 DNA by itself, 45 bases read in frame from the first base. The V and J ends are trimmed by 4 bases and 7 bases, leaving 15 bases between them. Sequencing was performed on blood. The source of this sequence is a female donor with papillary thyroid cancer or a benign thyroid nodule (not recorded which). Some clones in this sample may be carry-over from other donors' samples. The chain is made from TRBV5-6 and TRBJ1-6; the best D guess is TRBD1, with 6 bases matching. The nucleotide sequence is given as TGTGCCAGCAGCAGGGGGACAACCCCCAATTCACCCCTCCACTTT. Translated, it gives CASSRGTTPNSPLHF.